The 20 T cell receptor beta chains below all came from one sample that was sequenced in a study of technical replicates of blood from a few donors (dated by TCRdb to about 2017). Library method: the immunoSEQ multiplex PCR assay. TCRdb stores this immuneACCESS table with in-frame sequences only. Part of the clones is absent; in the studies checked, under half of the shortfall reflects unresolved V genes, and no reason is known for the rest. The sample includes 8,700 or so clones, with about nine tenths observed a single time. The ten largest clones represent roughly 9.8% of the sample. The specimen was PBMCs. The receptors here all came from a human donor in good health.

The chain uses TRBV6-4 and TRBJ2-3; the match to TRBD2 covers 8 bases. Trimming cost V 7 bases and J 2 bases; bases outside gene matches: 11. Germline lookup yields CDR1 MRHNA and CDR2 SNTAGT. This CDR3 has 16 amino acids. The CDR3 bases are TGTGCCAGCATTGGGCGGGGGGTCATGAACACAGATACGCAGTATTTT. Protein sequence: CASIGRGVMNTDTQYF.

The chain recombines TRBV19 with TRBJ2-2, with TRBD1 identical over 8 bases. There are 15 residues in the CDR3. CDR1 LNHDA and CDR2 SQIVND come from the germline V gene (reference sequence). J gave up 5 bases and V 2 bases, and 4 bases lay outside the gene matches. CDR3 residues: CASSIMQGATGELFF. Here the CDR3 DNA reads TGTGCCAGTAGTATAATGCAGGGGGCGACCGGGGAGCTGTTTTTT.

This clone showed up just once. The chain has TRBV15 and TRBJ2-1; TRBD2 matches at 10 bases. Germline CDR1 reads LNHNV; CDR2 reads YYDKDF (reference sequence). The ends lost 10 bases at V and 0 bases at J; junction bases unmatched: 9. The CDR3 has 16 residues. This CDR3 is CAIGTSATSSYNEQFF. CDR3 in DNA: TGTGCCATAGGGACTAGCGCCACGAGCTCCTACAATGAGCAGTTCTTC.

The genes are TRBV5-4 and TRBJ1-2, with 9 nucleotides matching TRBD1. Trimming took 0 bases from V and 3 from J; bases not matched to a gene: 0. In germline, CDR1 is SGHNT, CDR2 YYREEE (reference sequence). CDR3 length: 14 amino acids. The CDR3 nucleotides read TGTGCCAGCAGCTTGGGGGACAGGGACTATGGCTACACCTTC. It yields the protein CASSLGDRDYGYTF.

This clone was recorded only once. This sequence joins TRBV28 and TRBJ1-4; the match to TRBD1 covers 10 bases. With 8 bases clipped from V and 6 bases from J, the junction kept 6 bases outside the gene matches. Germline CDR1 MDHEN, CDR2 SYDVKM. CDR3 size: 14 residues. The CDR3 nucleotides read TGTGCCAGCTCCGACAGGGGGCGAGATGAAAAACTGTTTTTT. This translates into CASSDRGRDEKLFF.

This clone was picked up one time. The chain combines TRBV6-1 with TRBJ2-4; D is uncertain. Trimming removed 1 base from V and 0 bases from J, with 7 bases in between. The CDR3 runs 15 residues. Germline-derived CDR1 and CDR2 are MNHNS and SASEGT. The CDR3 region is CASSEVELAKNIQYF. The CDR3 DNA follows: TGTGCCAGCAGTGAAGTAGAACTAGCCAAAAACATTCAGTACTTC.

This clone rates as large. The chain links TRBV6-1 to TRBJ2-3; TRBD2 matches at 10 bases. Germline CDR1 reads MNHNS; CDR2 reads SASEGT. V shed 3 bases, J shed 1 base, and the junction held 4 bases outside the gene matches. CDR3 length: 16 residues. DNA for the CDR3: TGTGCCAGCAGTGATGAAGCGGGAGGGGGCACAGATACGCAGTATTTT. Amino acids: CASSDEAGGGTDTQYF.

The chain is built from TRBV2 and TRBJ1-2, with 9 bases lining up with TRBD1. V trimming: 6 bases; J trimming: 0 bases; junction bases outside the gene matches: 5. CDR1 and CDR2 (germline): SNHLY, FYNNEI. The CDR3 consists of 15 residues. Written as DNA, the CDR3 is TGTGCCAGCAGCGAAACAGGGGGCACTAACTATGGCTACACCTTC. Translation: CASSETGGTNYGYTF.

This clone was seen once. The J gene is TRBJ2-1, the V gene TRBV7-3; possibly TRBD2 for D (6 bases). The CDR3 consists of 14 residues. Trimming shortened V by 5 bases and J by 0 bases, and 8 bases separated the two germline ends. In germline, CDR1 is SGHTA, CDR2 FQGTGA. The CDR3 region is CASSPGDSYNEQFF. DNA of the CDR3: TGTGCCAGCAGCCCGGGGGACTCCTACAATGAGCAGTTCTTC.

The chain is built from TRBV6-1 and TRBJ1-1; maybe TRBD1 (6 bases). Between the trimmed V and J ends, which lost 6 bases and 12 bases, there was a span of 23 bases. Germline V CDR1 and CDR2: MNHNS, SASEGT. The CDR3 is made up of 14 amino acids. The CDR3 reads CASSGQGKAFLPFF. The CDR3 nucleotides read TGTGCCAGCAGCGGTCAGGGGAAGGCTTTTCTTCCTTTCTTT.

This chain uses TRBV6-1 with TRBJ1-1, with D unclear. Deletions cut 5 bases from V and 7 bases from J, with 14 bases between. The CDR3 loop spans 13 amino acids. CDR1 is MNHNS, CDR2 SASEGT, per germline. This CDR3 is CASSSRGAREAFF. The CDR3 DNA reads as TGTGCCAGCAGTAGCCGGGGTGCGCGTGAAGCTTTCTTT.

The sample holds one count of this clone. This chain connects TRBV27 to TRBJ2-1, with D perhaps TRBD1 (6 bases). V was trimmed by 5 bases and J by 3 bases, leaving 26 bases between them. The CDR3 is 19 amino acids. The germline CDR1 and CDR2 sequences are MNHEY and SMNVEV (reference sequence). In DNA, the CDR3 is TGTGCCAGCAGTCCACCGGGGATGGGGGCGACCGGCTACTACAATGAGCAGTTCTTC. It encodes CASSPPGMGATGYYNEQFF.

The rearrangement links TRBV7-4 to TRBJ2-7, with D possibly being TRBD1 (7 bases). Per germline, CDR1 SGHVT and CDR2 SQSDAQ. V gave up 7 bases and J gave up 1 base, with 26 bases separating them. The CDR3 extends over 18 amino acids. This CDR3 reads CASILPGTDISGSYEQYF. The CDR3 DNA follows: TGTGCCAGCATCCTGCCCGGGACAGACATTAGCGGTTCCTACGAGCAGTACTTC. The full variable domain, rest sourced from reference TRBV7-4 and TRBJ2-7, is GAGVSQSPRYKVAKRGRDVALRCDSISGHVTLYWYRQTLGQGSEVLTYSQSDAQRDKSGRPSGRFSAERPERSVSTLKIQRTEQGDSAVYLCASILPGTDISGSYEQYFGPGTRLTVT.

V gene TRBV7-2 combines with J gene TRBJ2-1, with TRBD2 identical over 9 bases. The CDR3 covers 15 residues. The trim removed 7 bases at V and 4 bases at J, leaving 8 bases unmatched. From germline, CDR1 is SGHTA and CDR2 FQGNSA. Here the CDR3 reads CASTGTSGSYNEQFF. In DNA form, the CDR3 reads TGTGCCAGCACCGGTACTAGCGGGTCTTACAATGAGCAGTTCTTC.

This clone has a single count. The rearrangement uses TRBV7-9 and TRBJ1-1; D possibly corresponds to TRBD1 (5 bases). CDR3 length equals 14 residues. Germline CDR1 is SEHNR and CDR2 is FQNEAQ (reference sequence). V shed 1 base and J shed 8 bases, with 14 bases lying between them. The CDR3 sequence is CASSLGGGAREAFF. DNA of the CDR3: TGTGCCAGCAGCTTAGGGGGTGGGGCCCGAGAAGCTTTCTTT.

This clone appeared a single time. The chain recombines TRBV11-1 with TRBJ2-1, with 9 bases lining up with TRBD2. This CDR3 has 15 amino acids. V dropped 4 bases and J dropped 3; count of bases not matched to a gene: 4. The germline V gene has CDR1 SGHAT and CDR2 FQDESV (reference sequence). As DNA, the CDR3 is TGTGCCAGCAGCTCGGGGACTAGCTACTACAATGAGCAGTTCTTC. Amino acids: CASSSGTSYYNEQFF.

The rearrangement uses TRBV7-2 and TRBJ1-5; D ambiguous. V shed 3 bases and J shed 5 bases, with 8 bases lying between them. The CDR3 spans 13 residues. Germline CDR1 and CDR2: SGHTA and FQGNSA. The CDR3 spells CASSLGRYQPQHF. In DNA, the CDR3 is TGTGCCAGCAGCTTGGGCCGGTATCAGCCCCAGCATTTT. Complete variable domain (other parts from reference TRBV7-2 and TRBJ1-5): GAGVSQSPSNKVTEKGKDVELRCDPISGHTALYWYRQSLGQGLEFLIYFQGNSAPDKSGLPSDRFSAERTGGSVSTLTIQRTQQEDSAVYLCASSLGRYQPQHFGDGTRLSIL.

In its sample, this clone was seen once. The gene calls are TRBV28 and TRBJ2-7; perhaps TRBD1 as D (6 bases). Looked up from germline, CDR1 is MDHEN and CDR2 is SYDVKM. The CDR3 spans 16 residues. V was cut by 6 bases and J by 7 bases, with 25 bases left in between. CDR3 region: CASRTHPGTPRREQYF. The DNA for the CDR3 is TGTGCCAGCAGAACCCATCCCGGGACACCACGGAGAGAGCAGTACTTC.

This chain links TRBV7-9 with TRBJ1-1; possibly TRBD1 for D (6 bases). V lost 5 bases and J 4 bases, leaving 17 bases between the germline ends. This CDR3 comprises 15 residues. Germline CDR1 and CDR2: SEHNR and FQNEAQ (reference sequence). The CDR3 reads CASSPRGGGGTEAFF. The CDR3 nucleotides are TGTGCCAGCAGCCCGCGGGGGGGAGGGGGCACTGAAGCTTTCTTT.

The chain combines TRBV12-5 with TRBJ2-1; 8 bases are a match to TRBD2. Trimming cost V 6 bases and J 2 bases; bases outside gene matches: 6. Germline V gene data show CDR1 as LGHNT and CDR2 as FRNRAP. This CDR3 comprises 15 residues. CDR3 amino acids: CASGRSGSTYNEQFF. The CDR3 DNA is TGTGCTAGTGGCCGAAGCGGGAGCACCTACAATGAGCAGTTCTTC. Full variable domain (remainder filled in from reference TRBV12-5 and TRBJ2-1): DARVTQTPRHKVTEMGQEVTMRCQPILGHNTVFWYRQTMMQGLELLAYFRNRAPLDDSGMPKDRFSAEMPDATLATLKIQPSEPRDSAVYFCASGRSGSTYNEQFFGPGTRLTVL.